The clone carrying this TCR beta chain was detected ten times or more. The data belong to a study of T cell repertoires in cytomegalovirus infection. TCRdb itself ran the reads through MiXCR, one entry per CDR3 protein. This sample has a few hundred thousand distinct CDR3 sequences, with 15% to 20% found just once. Germline V gene data show CDR1 as SGHTA and CDR2 as FQGNSA. This CDR3 has 14 amino acids. V shed 0 bases and J shed 5 bases, with 8 bases lying between them. The rearrangement joins TRBV7-2 to TRBJ1-5; possibly TRBD1 for D (5 bases). This clonotype originated in a human donor in good health (CMV status not recorded). Some clones in this sample may be carry-over from other donors' samples. Sequenced sample: PBMCs. The CDR3 DNA reads TGTGCCAGCAGCTTAGCGGGGACCTATCAGCCCCAGCATTTT. Protein sequence: CASSLAGTYQPQHF.